This T cell receptor beta chain was sequenced in a study of cytomegalovirus exposure and HLA in healthy donors. The PCR contained 60 Vbeta and 13 Jbeta primers. Sequencing was performed with immunoSEQ multiplex PCR; in TCRdb, only in-frame clones are kept and a portion is missing. The top ten hold 2.5% to 3.5% of the sample, which has around 150,000 clones, around three quarters seen once. Looked up from germline, CDR1 is GTSNPN and CDR2 is SVGIG (reference sequence). The CDR3 loop spans 18 amino acids. Trimming took 2 bases from V and 7 from J; bases not matched to a gene: 14. Though probably carrying unrecorded immune exposures, donors were nominally healthy at sampling.

This TCR derives from a man aged 35-49 years in good health and CMV-seronegative. J is TRBJ1-6 and V is TRBV30, with TRBD1 identical over 10 bases. The sequencing input was PBMCs. The CDR3 region is CAWSIWLGTGVKNSPLHF. The CDR3 DNA sequence: TGTGCCTGGAGTATCTGGCTGGGGACAGGGGTGAAGAATTCACCCCTCCACTTT.